The entry that follows covers one T cell receptor (beta chain) sequence. Its matching antigen is unknown. This sample was taken from a study of shared clonotypes between healthy human individuals. Per the germline V gene, CDR1 is MDHEN and CDR2 is SYDVKM. This CDR3 comprises 13 residues. V trimming: 10 bases; J trimming: 6 bases; junction bases outside the gene matches: 9. General observations from the study: Memory subsets generally showed lower estimated richness than naive subsets.

Researchers ran the assay at a deep level. The DNA input per sorted-subset replicate PCR was about 0.2 ug, corresponding to 32,000 or so T cell genomes. Sequencing was performed with immunoSEQ multiplex PCR; in TCRdb, only in-frame clones are kept and a portion is missing. The table lists more than 1,200,000 clones, less than 99% of them singletons. The healthy adult donors were HIV-negative and reported no recent acute infections or vaccinations. The clonotype originates from a man aged 25 to 40 in good health. The chain employs TRBV28 and TRBJ1-5, with 7 bases identical to TRBD1. The source material was naive CD4+ T cells sorted from blood. Subset reported: CD45RA+ positively selected. CDR3 amino acids: CATRDSRGQPQHF. CDR3 in DNA: TGTGCCACCCGGGACAGTCGGGGTCAGCCCCAGCATTTT.